This entry concerns a single T cell receptor beta chain. No antigen is known for it. No base quality information exists; no much larger clone differs at one position. TCRbeta CDR3 regions were amplified from genomic DNA using the immunoSEQ Assay, a bias-controlled multiplex PCR. Processing in the source paper ran as follows. The number of nucleated cells in each sample was estimated by amplification of reference gene primers within the assay. To quantify the absolute abundance of each unique TCRbeta CDR3 rearrangement, sequence reads were collapsed and filtered. For each sample, productive Simpson clonality was calculated as the square root of Simpson's diversity index across productive rearrangements. TCRdb's version of the immuneACCESS table is confined to in-frame rearrangements and falls short of the full clone set. An unresolved V gene accounts for under half of the shortfall where checked; the remainder is of unknown origin. V, J and clone size reflect that table, while D and trimming were determined from the DNA. The sample data list 90,000 to 120,000 clones, and over 60% of these were observed just once. 4.3% of the sample goes to the ten largest clones.

The collaborating institutions used their own protocols to collect whole blood in K2EDTA tubes. Collaborator samples were shipped for TCRbeta analysis as frozen whole blood, isolated PBMCs, or DNA extracted from either sample type. This sample was taken from a study of blood T cell repertoires in COVID-19 (dated by TCRdb to about 2020). Background on the whole study: Collaborator samples came from the United States, Italy and Spain and covered acute and convalescent phases of COVID-19. The prospective study material was composed of cDNA or gDNA derived from T cells, B-cell-depleted T cells, or PBMCs. Deeply sampled blood TCRbeta repertoires from subjects exposed to, actively infected with, or recovered from COVID-19 were included in the dataset. The repertoires were released in a freely available public database intended as a resource for research on the immune response to SARS-CoV-2. Samples were obtained from the ongoing ImmuneRACE study (first 160 participants) and from about 1,300 subjects provided by 6 global collaborators. The sample metadata nearly always contained a de-identified subject ID, COVID-19 status, age in years and sex. HLA class I and class II types, where available, came from metadata supplied by the sample provider rather than from assay-based typing.

Between the V and J ends, shortened by 7 bases and 2 bases respectively, the junction contains 9 bases. The germline V gene (reference sequence) provides CDR1 MNHNY and CDR2 SVGAGI. From the cysteine up to the phenylalanine, the CDR3 has a length of 13 residues. Only CDR3 DNA remains: 39 bases, in frame from the first base. Study-wide findings and limitations: The amount of clinical and demographic metadata varied by source and participant and was provided uncurated.

Material: peripheral blood. The TCR originated in a man between 65 and 85 years old with acute or convalescent COVID-19. Here the chain combines TRBV6-6 and TRBJ2-1; TRBD1 might be the D gene, on 7 matching bases. The DNA sequence is as follows: TGTGCCAGCACCAGGGGGGCCTACAATGAGCAGTTCTTC. It translates as CASTRGAYNEQFF.